Reported below is one T cell receptor beta chain. These data come from a study of blood T cells in healthy people across ages. A second PCR of about 7 to 12 cycles used a sample-barcoded 5' primer and a J-beta primer mix. TCRdb itself ran the 5' RACE reads through MiXCR, one entry per CDR3 protein. The data contain 780,000 or so distinct CDR3 sequences, more than 55% of them seen just once; the ten biggest clones take up roughly 26%. Every donor gave 8 to 10 milliliters of peripheral blood. The CDR3 runs to 15 residues. Germline V gene sequence: CDR1 MDHEN, CDR2 SYDVKM. Trimming pared 8 bases from V and 9 bases from J, leaving 25 bases between.

Material for sequencing was blood. The rearrangement joins TRBV28 to TRBJ1-2; D remains unclear. This TCR derives from a man aged 40-50 years in good health. CDR3 DNA sequence: TGTGCCAGCGCCCGAGCCCCGGAGGAAGGGCAGAGCTACACCTTC. This encodes CASARAPEEGQSYTF.